This record looks at one TCR beta chain sequence and its context. No antigen is known for it. These data originate in a study of T cell responses to AZD1222 COVID-19 vaccine. Study information: Both about-4-week and about-12-week second-dose recipients were combined. Broader study findings: Baseline serology detected seropositivity in only six AZD1222 recipients. A mostly white British donor set with more females was recruited, and clonal diversity was possibly underestimated. In all cases, repertoires were sampled only after the peak T cell response.

The assay was immunoSEQ multiplex PCR, and TCRdb's table has in-frame clones only and misses some. The profile shows about 120,000 clones, about 87% of them singletons. Germline lookup yields CDR1 LGHNA and CDR2 YNFKEQ. The V and J ends lost 0 bases and 4 bases respectively, with 15 bases between them. This CDR3 spans 16 amino acids. The sequenced sample was peripheral blood, obtained on day 0 of AZD1222 vaccination. The TCR sequence derives from an adult in good health. The chain couples TRBV4-2 to TRBJ1-2; D gene uncertain. This CDR3 is CASSQESQDVIYGYTF. In DNA form, the CDR3 reads TGTGCCAGCAGCCAAGAGTCGCAGGACGTGATCTATGGCTACACCTTC.